The next 13 T cell receptor beta chains were all read from a single sample in a study of molecular identifiers for immune sequencing clone quantification. Each CDR3 protein is one row after TCRdb ran MiXCR on the PCR reads. Of around 470,000 distinct CDR3 sequences in the sample, about 26% were seen once. Sequencing input: naive CD8+ T cells from blood, with Jurkat cell RNA spiked in. The subset is: FACS-sorted CD8+CD4-CCR7+CD45RA+ naive T cells. The receptors shown here come from a human donor in good health. Some libraries in this study had Jurkat cell RNA spiked in.

The CDR3: CASRLQVLHEQYF. CDR3 bases: TGTGCCAGCAGACTCCAGGTATTGCACGAGCAGTACTTC. This chain links TRBV27 with TRBJ2-7; D not resolved. Germline-derived CDR1 and CDR2 are MNHEY and SMNVEV (reference sequence). With 6 bases removed from V and 5 bases from J, the gap between germline ends came to 14 bases. The CDR3 is 13 amino acids.

Of note for this clonotype: This may be a read error, as it is one base from a much larger clone. The chain links TRBV12-3 or TRBV12-4 to TRBJ1-1; no definite D call. V was pared by 1 base and J by 6 bases, with 12 bases between. The CDR3 loop spans 14 amino acids. The DNA of the CDR3 is TGTGCCAGCAGTTTAGAGACGAGAGTCGCTGAAGCTTTCTTT. As protein: CASSLETRVAEAFF.

Only a few counts were recorded for this clonotype. The chain carries TRBV9 and TRBJ2-3; D unresolved. The CDR3 contains 13 residues. Deletions cut 3 bases from V and 2 bases from J, with 7 bases between. The germline V gene encodes CDR1 SGDLS and CDR2 YYNGEE. The CDR3 protein is CASSDPLTDTQYF. Written as DNA, the CDR3 is TGTGCCAGCAGCGATCCCCTCACAGATACGCAGTATTTT.

This clonotype was counted ten times or more. V usage is TRBV7-9 and J usage is TRBJ2-7; D not certain. Germline CDR1 reads SEHNR; CDR2 reads FQNEAQ (reference sequence). The CDR3 is 12 amino acids. The V end was cut by 5 bases, the J end by 4 bases, with 9 bases between. CDR3 nucleotides: TGTGCCAGCAGCCCGGACGGATACGAGCAGTACTTC. Its protein product is CASSPDGYEQYF.

Concerning this clonotype: A much larger clone is a single base away; this may be a read error. The chain has TRBV4-3 and TRBJ1-2; tentative D call: TRBD1 (6 bases). CDR1 is LGHNA and CDR2 is YSLEER in the germline V gene. The CDR3 contains 16 residues. The CDR3 protein is CAGSQEGAGDPYGYTF. CDR3 sequence (DNA): TGCGCCGGCAGCCAAGAAGGGGCAGGGGACCCCTATGGCTACACCTTC.

The gene calls are TRBV2 and TRBJ2-1; 11 positions agree with TRBD2. The CDR3 is made up of 17 amino acids. The V and J ends lost 6 bases and 9 bases, in that order; junction bases with no gene match: 16. Looked up from germline, CDR1 is SNHLY and CDR2 is FYNNEI. CDR3 sequence reads: CASRDLFTSGSLGEQFF. The DNA for the CDR3 is TGTGCCAGCAGGGATCTCTTCACTAGCGGGAGTCTTGGTGAGCAGTTCTTC. The whole variable domain, filled in from reference TRBV2 and TRBJ2-1, reads EPEVTQTPSHQVTQMGQEVILRCVPISNHLYFYWYRQILGQKVEFLVSFYNNEISEKSEIFDDQFSVERPDGSNFTLKIRSTKLEDSAMYFCASRDLFTSGSLGEQFFGPGTRLTVL.

The chain joins TRBV18 to TRBJ2-7; D ambiguous. CDR1 and CDR2 (germline): KGHSH, LQKENI. The CDR3 has 14 amino acids. Deletions cut 3 bases from V and 7 bases from J, with 16 bases between. The CDR3: CASSPSEPPYEQYF. The CDR3 bases are TGTGCCAGCTCACCTTCCGAGCCCCCATATGAGCAGTACTTC.

On this clonotype itself: Mismatch with germline at one junction end may stem from a read error. CDR3 coding DNA: TGTGCCAGCAGCTACCTCCCGCGGGGCTCCTATAATTCACCCTTCCACTTT. Translation gives CASSYLPRGSYNSPFHF. The rearrangement uses TRBV7-2 and TRBJ1-6, with a possible D match to TRBD1 (5 bases). CDR3 length: 17 residues. Germline CDR1 reads SGHTA; CDR2 reads FQGNSA.

V usage is TRBV27 and J usage is TRBJ2-2; 8 bases agree with TRBD2. Per germline, CDR1 MNHEY and CDR2 SMNVEV (reference sequence). Losses at the gene ends were 3 bases for V and 7 bases for J; bases not matched to a gene: 16. The CDR3 runs 18 residues. The CDR3, as DNA: TGTGCCAGCAGTTTCTCCACCGTTTTACGGGGACTAGGCGGGGAGCTGTTTTTT. Protein: CASSFSTVLRGLGGELFF.

The chain carries TRBV12-3 or TRBV12-4 and TRBJ2-7; D is perhaps TRBD2 (5 bases). V was clipped by 5 bases and J by 4 bases, with 21 bases between them. The CDR3 totals 16 residues. The CDR3: CASSLGPPLSGYEQYF. The CDR3 nucleotides read TGTGCCAGCAGTCTAGGGCCACCCCTATCGGGGTACGAGCAGTACTTC.

Only a few counts were recorded for this clonotype. This chain links TRBV6-2 or TRBV6-3 with TRBJ2-2, with D uncertain. Trimming took off 6 bases at V and 6 bases at J, with 14 bases between the two ends. The CDR3 is 14 amino acids. From germline, CDR1 is MNHEY and CDR2 SVGEGT. The CDR3 bases are TGTGCCAGCAGCCAGCATTTGGATGCCGGGGAGCTGTTTTTT. It yields the protein CASSQHLDAGELFF.

This clonotype was counted at least ten times. The chain couples TRBV20-1 to TRBJ2-7; 10 positions match TRBD2. The CDR3 length is 13 residues. Trimming removed 3 bases from V and 2 bases from J; junction bases left unmatched: 1. The germline CDR1 and CDR2 sequences are DFQATT and SNEGSKA (reference sequence). CDR3 coding DNA: TGCAGTGCTAGGCTAGCGGGAGCCTACGAGCAGTACTTC. This sequence encodes CSARLAGAYEQYF.

V is TRBV7-9 and J is TRBJ1-6; 8 bases map to TRBD1. The V segment lost 4 bases and the J segment 6 bases; nucleotides outside the gene matches: 8. CDR3 size: 16 residues. In germline, CDR1 is SEHNR, CDR2 FQNEAQ (reference sequence). CDR3 nucleotides: TGTGCCAGCAGCTCGTCGACAGGGGTGTTTAATTCACCCCTCCACTTT. Residues: CASSSSTGVFNSPLHF.